This T cell receptor (beta chain) was documented in a study of shared T cell receptors in the human thymus. This CDR3 region has 17 residues. V gave up 5 bases and J gave up 1 base; unmatched junction bases: 10. In germline, CDR1 is SGHTA, CDR2 FQGNSA. The repertoire was sequenced with immunoSEQ multiplex PCR; TCRdb's copy has only in-frame clones and lacks some. The sample yields approximately 760,000 clones, over 75% seen once. The sample also formed part of further work on human thymus T cells. That source notes: Apparent bias marked the V and J gene usage of thymic and blood repertoires.

The rearrangement joins TRBV7-2 to TRBJ2-5; 10 bases map to TRBD1. Sequences were obtained from thymocytes. This TCR was sampled from a girl under three years old with a congenital heart defect. The CDR3 is CASSLTGTGEGQETQYF. CDR3 bases: TGTGCCAGCAGCCTCACCGGGACAGGGGAAGGCCAAGAGACCCAGTACTTC.